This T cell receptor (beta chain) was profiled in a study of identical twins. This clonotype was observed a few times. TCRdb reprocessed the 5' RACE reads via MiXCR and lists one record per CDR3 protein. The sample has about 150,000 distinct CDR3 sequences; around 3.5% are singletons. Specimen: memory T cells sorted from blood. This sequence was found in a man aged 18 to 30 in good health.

The DNA for the CDR3 is TGCGCCAGCAGCGCGGACGGATCCTCCTACAATGAGCAGTTCTTC. This encodes CASSADGSSYNEQFF. The chain recombines TRBV5-1 with TRBJ2-1; D gene unclear. Germline-derived CDR1 and CDR2 are SGHRS and YFSETQ. V was cut by 4 bases and J by 0 bases, with 11 bases left in between. CDR3 size: 15 residues.